These 30 T cell receptor beta chains originate from one sample sequenced in a study of cytomegalovirus exposure and HLA in healthy donors. Researchers ran the PCR with 60 Vbeta and 13 Jbeta primers. This table comes from immunoSEQ multiplex PCR, and its TCRdb copy is limited to in-frame clones, with some not included. The table records some 200,000 clones, about 80% of them present only once. Source material: PBMCs. The receptor set was obtained from a man aged 35-49 years in good health and CMV-seronegative.

The V call is TRBV14, the J call TRBJ2-1, with D possibly being TRBD1 (5 bases). The V gene's germline CDR1 is SGHDN and CDR2 FVKESK. Trimming took off 4 bases at V and 12 bases at J, with 13 bases between the two ends. This CDR3 region has 12 residues. The CDR3 region is CASSREGAGQFF. The CDR3 region has the DNA TGTGCCAGCAGCCGCGAAGGGGCCGGGCAGTTCTTC.

The chain has TRBV5-1 and TRBJ2-7; tentative D call: TRBD1 (6 bases). The V gene lost 4 bases and the J gene lost 3 bases, with 14 bases spanning the gap. CDR1 is SGHRS and CDR2 is YFSETQ in the germline V gene. This CDR3 is built from 14 residues. The CDR3 DNA follows: TGCGCCAGCAGCAATGGGGACACCCTCTACGAGCAGTACTTC. Its translation is CASSNGDTLYEQYF.

This clone has more than one count but fewer than ten. The chain recombines TRBV9 with TRBJ2-7; a possible D gene is TRBD2 (6 bases). From germline, CDR1 is SGDLS and CDR2 YYNGEE. The V gene lost 2 bases and the J gene lost 5 bases, with 11 bases spanning the gap. This CDR3 contains 13 residues. The CDR3 DNA follows: TGTGCCAGCAGCGTGGGTTGGAGGGACGAGCAGTACTTC. As protein: CASSVGWRDEQYF.

A note on this clone: Other nucleotide sequences from this sample produce the same CDR3. This chain joins TRBV5-1 and TRBJ2-1, with 10 nucleotides matching TRBD2. The J segment lost 4 bases and the V segment lost 0 bases, leaving 1 base of the junction unmatched. Germline CDR1 reads SGHRS; CDR2 reads YFSETQ. The CDR3 runs 15 residues. CDR3 loop: CASSLEAGGYNEQFF. CDR3 nucleotides: TGCGCCAGCAGCTTGGAAGCGGGAGGGTACAATGAGCAGTTCTTC.

The chain carries TRBV28 and TRBJ2-1; 10 bases agree with TRBD2. The CDR3 is 17 amino acids. CDR1 and CDR2 (germline): MDHEN, SYDVKM. V shed 5 bases and J 4 bases; nucleotides not matched to a gene: 11. In nucleotides, the CDR3 is TGTGCCAGCAGTAAAAGCGGGAGGGCCGAGAGATACAATGAGCAGTTCTTC. It specifies CASSKSGRAERYNEQFF.

The V gene is TRBV28, the J gene TRBJ2-7; D is uncertain. V lost 4 bases, J lost 4 bases, and 8 bases lay in between. This CDR3 region has 12 residues. CDR1 MDHEN and CDR2 SYDVKM come from the germline V gene. CDR3 amino acids: CASSWLMYEQYF. CDR3 coding DNA: TGTGCCAGCAGTTGGCTGATGTACGAGCAGTACTTC.

This clone was found a few times. The chain is built from TRBV6-1 and TRBJ1-1, with 7 bases that match TRBD1. CDR3 length: 14 residues. V was clipped by 4 bases and J by 4 bases; unmatched bases: 6. Germline values: CDR1 MNHNS, CDR2 SASEGT. CDR3 in DNA: TGTGCCAGCAGTGTCACAGGGGTTGGCACTGAAGCTTTCTTT. This sequence encodes CASSVTGVGTEAFF.

The rearrangement joins TRBV15 to TRBJ2-6; 10 nucleotides match TRBD2. This CDR3 region has 20 residues. The germline V gene has CDR1 LNHNV and CDR2 YYDKDF (reference sequence). V was pared by 2 bases and J by 4 bases, with 14 bases of the junction left unmatched. As DNA, the CDR3 is TGTGCCACCAGCAGATTATTTAGCCTAGCGGGAGTGAGCGGGGCCAACGTCCTGACTTTC. It codes for CATSRLFSLAGVSGANVLTF.

This clone turned up a few times. V and J are TRBV19 and TRBJ2-3, with 8 bases that match TRBD1. The germline gives CDR1 LNHDA, CDR2 SQIVND (reference sequence). The ends lost 5 bases at V and 3 bases at J; junction bases unmatched: 10. The CDR3 covers 16 residues. CDR3: CASSFLQGVRTDTQYF. CDR3 nucleotide sequence: TGTGCCAGTAGTTTTTTACAGGGGGTTCGAACAGATACGCAGTATTTT. The entire variable domain, with the rest obtained from reference TRBV19 and TRBJ2-3, is as follows: DGGITQSPKYLFRKEGQNVTLSCEQNLNHDAMYWYRQDPGQGLRLIYYSQIVNDFQKGDIAEGYSVSREKKESFPLTVTSAQKNPTAFYLCASSFLQGVRTDTQYFGPGTRLTVL.

The DNA for the CDR3 is TGTGCCAGCAGCGTAGGGGGAGGGAGTAGCTCCTACAATGAGCAGTTCTTC. Residues: CASSVGGGSSSYNEQFF. This rearrangement joins TRBV9 to TRBJ2-1; 7 nucleotides line up with TRBD2. Losses at the gene ends were 0 bases for V and 0 bases for J; bases not matched to a gene: 6. This CDR3 has 17 residues. Per germline, CDR1 SGDLS and CDR2 YYNGEE.

The CDR3: CASSESGGRETQYF. In DNA, the CDR3 is TGTGCCAGCAGCGAAAGCGGGGGCCGAGAGACCCAGTACTTC. The chain carries TRBV9 and TRBJ2-5, with 8 nucleotides matching TRBD2. This CDR3 region has 14 residues. Germline-derived CDR1 and CDR2 are SGDLS and YYNGEE. V was pared by 3 bases and J by 4 bases, with 5 bases of the junction left unmatched.

J is TRBJ1-3 and V is TRBV9; no reliable D call. V gave up 2 bases and J gave up 0 bases, with 9 bases separating them. Per germline, CDR1 SGDLS and CDR2 YYNGEE. The CDR3 runs 15 residues. CDR3 DNA sequence: TGTGCCAGCAGCGTGAGCGGGAGCTCTGGAAACACCATATATTTT. Its protein is CASSVSGSSGNTIYF.

The V call is TRBV5-4, the J call TRBJ2-5; the D gene is possibly TRBD1 (6 bases). CDR3 length equals 14 residues. The V gene's germline CDR1 is SGHNT and CDR2 YYREEE (reference sequence). V dropped 4 bases and J dropped 2 bases, with 12 bases sitting between them. CDR3: CASSPQGNQETQYF. The CDR3 DNA reads as TGTGCCAGCAGCCCACAGGGTAATCAAGAGACCCAGTACTTC.

The V call is TRBV25-1, the J call TRBJ2-1; 7 nucleotides align to TRBD2. J was trimmed by 5 bases and V by 8 bases; bases with no gene match: 15. The CDR3 consists of 16 residues. Germline CDR1 reads MGHDK; CDR2 reads SYGVNS. The CDR3 bases are TGTGCCAGCCGCGGGGCGGGGAGGGCACTAAACAATGAGCAGTTCTTC. It codes for CASRGAGRALNNEQFF.

V gene TRBV6-1 combines with J gene TRBJ2-7; a weak D match, TRBD1 (6 bases). Germline-derived CDR1 and CDR2 are MNHNS and SASEGT. Trimming left V 4 bases short and J 0 bases short, with 13 bases between. The CDR3 covers 15 residues. CDR3 sequence reads: CASSGLVDSSYEQYF. CDR3 in DNA: TGTGCCAGCAGTGGCCTAGTGGACAGCTCCTACGAGCAGTACTTC.

This CDR3 reads CASSLDSGSTDTQYF. CDR3 DNA: TGTGCCAGCAGTTTAGATAGCGGAAGCACAGATACGCAGTATTTT. This chain links TRBV28 with TRBJ2-3, with D possibly being TRBD2 (6 bases). Germline V gene lookup returns CDR1 MDHEN and CDR2 SYDVKM. The CDR3 contains 15 residues. Trimming pared 2 bases from V and 0 bases from J, leaving 9 bases between.

This chain uses TRBV6-5 with TRBJ2-3; possibly TRBD1 for D (5 bases). Between the trimmed V and J ends, which lost 4 bases and 4 bases, there was a span of 6 bases. The CDR3 is 12 amino acids. The germline V gene has CDR1 MNHEY and CDR2 SVGAGI. The CDR3 DNA follows: TGTGCCAGCAGTTGGGGCGCAGATACGCAGTATTTT. It yields the protein CASSWGADTQYF.

V is TRBV28 and J is TRBJ2-7; no reliable D call. Trimming took off 5 bases at V and 8 bases at J, with 28 bases between the two ends. The CDR3 has 17 amino acids. In germline, CDR1 is MDHEN, CDR2 SYDVKM. In DNA, the CDR3 is TGTGCCAGCAGTCCGGTACTAAGGCTAATTGAAGGAATCCAGCAGTACTTC. Amino acids: CASSPVLRLIEGIQQYF.

The gene calls are TRBV5-4 and TRBJ2-1; 13 bases are a match to TRBD2. The junction had 4 bases not matched to a gene; V was cut back by 4 bases and J by 3 bases. Germline CDR1 reads SGHNT; CDR2 reads YYREEE (reference sequence). The CDR3 length is 16 residues. The CDR3 DNA reads as TGTGCCAGCAGCCTGGGGACTAGCGGGAACTACAATGAGCAGTTCTTC. Its protein is CASSLGTSGNYNEQFF.

The V and J genes are TRBV2 and TRBJ1-1, with TRBD1 identical over 9 bases. The V gene's germline CDR1 is SNHLY and CDR2 FYNNEI. The CDR3 has 19 residues. With V trimmed by 7 bases and J by 5 bases, 23 bases remained unmatched. CDR3 residues: CASMGPNALGQGLRTEAFF. DNA for the CDR3: TGTGCCAGCATGGGCCCGAATGCCTTGGGACAGGGTTTAAGGACTGAAGCTTTCTTT.

This chain links TRBV9 with TRBJ1-1, with 9 bases aligning to TRBD1. The J segment lost 5 bases and the V segment lost 1 base, leaving 3 bases of the junction unmatched. The CDR3 is 14 amino acids. Germline CDR1 is SGDLS and CDR2 is YYNGEE. The CDR3 region has the DNA TGTGCCAGCAGCGTAACAGGACAGGGGACTGAAGCTTTCTTT. Protein sequence: CASSVTGQGTEAFF.

The gene calls are TRBV5-1 and TRBJ1-2; perhaps TRBD1 as D (6 bases). Trimming removed 1 base at V and 1 base at J, with 11 bases between. Looked up from germline, CDR1 is SGHRS and CDR2 is YFSETQ. The CDR3 covers 15 residues. Here the CDR3 reads CASSLRQGLNYGYTF. CDR3 bases: TGCGCCAGCAGCTTGAGGCAGGGGCTTAACTATGGCTACACCTTC.

The chain employs TRBV7-8 and TRBJ2-3, with D maybe TRBD2 (5 bases). The length of the CDR3 is 13 residues. V was clipped by 3 bases and J by 6 bases, with 10 bases between them. Germline CDR1 reads SGHVS; CDR2 reads FQNEAQ. CDR3 bases: TGTGCCAGCAGCTTGGCTAGAGGGGATACGCAGTATTTT. The encoded protein is CASSLARGDTQYF.

This clone was seen a handful of times. The chain couples TRBV19 to TRBJ1-5, with D tentatively TRBD1 (6 bases). V was cut by 3 bases and J by 4 bases, with 16 bases left in between. CDR1 and CDR2 from the germline V gene are LNHDA and SQIVND (reference sequence). There are 16 residues in the CDR3. CDR3 region: CASSILGARGNQPQHF. CDR3 nucleotides: TGTGCCAGTAGTATTTTAGGGGCGAGGGGGAATCAGCCCCAGCATTTT.

This clone turned up a few times. This rearrangement joins TRBV28 to TRBJ1-3; possible D gene TRBD1, 5 bases. CDR1 and CDR2 (germline): MDHEN, SYDVKM. V lost 8 bases, J lost 4 bases, and 12 bases lay in between. CDR3 size: 13 residues. CDR3 sequence (DNA): TGTGCCAGCGGGGGAGGGAAAGGAAACACCATATATTTT. Translated: CASGGGKGNTIYF.

This rearrangement joins TRBV6-1 to TRBJ2-1; TRBD1 matches 10 bases. Germline V gene sequence: CDR1 MNHNS, CDR2 SASEGT. V was pared by 0 bases and J by 4 bases, with 3 bases of the junction left unmatched. The CDR3 totals 16 residues. The CDR3 region is CASSEAWDRGYNEQFF. The CDR3 DNA is TGTGCCAGCAGTGAAGCTTGGGACAGGGGTTACAATGAGCAGTTCTTC.

The chain uses TRBV4-1 and TRBJ2-5; D call uncertain. Near its end, the DNA agrees better with TRBJ2-7, so the J call may be wrong. Germline V lookup: CDR1 MGHRA, CDR2 YSYEKL. The CDR3 is 12 amino acids. The CDR3 DNA reads TGCGCCAGCAGCCAAGATGGTAACGAGCAGTACTTC. This gives the protein CASSQDGNEQYF.

The chain employs TRBV27 and TRBJ1-2, with 12 bases identical to TRBD1. V trimming: 5 bases; J trimming: 6 bases; junction bases outside the gene matches: 7. Germline V gene data show CDR1 as MNHEY and CDR2 as SMNVEV (reference sequence). CDR3 size: 15 residues. Here the CDR3 DNA reads TGTGCCAGCAGTCCCGGGACAGGGGGCGTTGATGGCTACACCTTC. Its translation: CASSPGTGGVDGYTF.

Details on this clone: One end of the junction fails to match germline, which may point to a read error. V usage is TRBV7-9 and J usage is TRBJ1-1, with 9 bases fitting TRBD1. The CDR3 extends over 17 amino acids. Germline CDR1 and CDR2: SEHNR and FQNEAQ (reference sequence). The CDR3 region has the DNA TGTTCCAGCAGCTTAGCGTTGGGGACAGGGAGGAGCACTGAAGCTTTCTTT. It specifies CSSSLALGTGRSTEAFF. The full variable domain, in which reference TRBV7-9 and TRBJ1-1 provide the parts outside the CDR3, is DTGVSQNPRHKITKRGQNVTFRCDPISEHNRLYWYRQTLGQGPEFLTYFQNEAQLEKSRLLSDRFSAERPKGSFSTLEIQRTEQGDSAMYLCSSSLALGTGRSTEAFFGQGTRLTVV.

V usage is TRBV7-2 and J usage is TRBJ1-5, with D perhaps TRBD1 (6 bases). This CDR3 region has 14 residues. Germline lookup yields CDR1 SGHTA and CDR2 FQGNSA. The V and J ends lost 5 bases and 5 bases respectively, with 13 bases between them. The CDR3 nucleotides are TGTGCCAGCAGCGACGGACAGCCTTATCAGCCCCAGCATTTT. It is translated as CASSDGQPYQPQHF.